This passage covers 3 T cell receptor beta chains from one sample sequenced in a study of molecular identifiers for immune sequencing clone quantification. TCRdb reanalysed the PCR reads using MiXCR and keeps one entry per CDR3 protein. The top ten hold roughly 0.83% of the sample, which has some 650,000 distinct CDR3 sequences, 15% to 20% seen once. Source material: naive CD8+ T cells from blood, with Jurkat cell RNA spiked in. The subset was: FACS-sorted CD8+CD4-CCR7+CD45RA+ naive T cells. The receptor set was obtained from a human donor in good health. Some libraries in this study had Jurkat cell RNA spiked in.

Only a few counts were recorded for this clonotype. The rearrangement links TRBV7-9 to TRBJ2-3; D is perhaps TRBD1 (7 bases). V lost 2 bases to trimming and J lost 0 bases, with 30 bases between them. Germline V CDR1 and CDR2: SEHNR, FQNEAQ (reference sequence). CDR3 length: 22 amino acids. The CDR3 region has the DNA TGTGCCAGCAGCTTAACTATTTTGGGGGGACAGACAATTGAAACTAGCACAGATACGCAGTATTTT. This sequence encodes CASSLTILGGQTIETSTDTQYF.

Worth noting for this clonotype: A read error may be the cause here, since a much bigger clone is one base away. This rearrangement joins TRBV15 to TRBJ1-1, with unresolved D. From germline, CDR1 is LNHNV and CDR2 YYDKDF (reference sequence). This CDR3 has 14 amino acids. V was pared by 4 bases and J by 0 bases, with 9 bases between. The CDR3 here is CATSTGTMNTEAFF. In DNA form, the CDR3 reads TGTGCCACCAGCACAGGAACGATGAACACTGAAGCTTTCTTT. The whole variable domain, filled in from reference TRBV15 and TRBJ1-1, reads DAMVIQNPRYQVTQFGKPVTLSCSQTLNHNVMYWYQQKSSQAPKLLFHYYDKDFNNEADTPDNFQSRRPNTSFCFLDIRSPGLGDTAMYLCATSTGTMNTEAFFGQGTRLTVV.

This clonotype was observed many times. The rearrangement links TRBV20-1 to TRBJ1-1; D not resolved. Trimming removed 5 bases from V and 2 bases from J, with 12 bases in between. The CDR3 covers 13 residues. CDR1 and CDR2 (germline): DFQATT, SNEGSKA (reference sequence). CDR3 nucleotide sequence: TGCAGTGCTCGGGCCCCGACCAACACTGAAGCTTTCTTT. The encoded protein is CSARAPTNTEAFF.